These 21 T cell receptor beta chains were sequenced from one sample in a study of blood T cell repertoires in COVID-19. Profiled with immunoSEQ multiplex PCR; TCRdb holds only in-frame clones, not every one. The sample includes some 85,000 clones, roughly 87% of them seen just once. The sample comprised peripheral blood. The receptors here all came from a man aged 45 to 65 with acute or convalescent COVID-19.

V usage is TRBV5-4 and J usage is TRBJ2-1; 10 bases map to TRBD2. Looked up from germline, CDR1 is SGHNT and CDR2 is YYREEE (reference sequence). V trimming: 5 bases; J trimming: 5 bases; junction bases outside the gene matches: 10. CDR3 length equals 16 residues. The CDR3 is CASRRGLASEHNEQFF. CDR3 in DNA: TGTGCCAGCAGACGGGGACTAGCGTCCGAACACAATGAGCAGTTCTTC.

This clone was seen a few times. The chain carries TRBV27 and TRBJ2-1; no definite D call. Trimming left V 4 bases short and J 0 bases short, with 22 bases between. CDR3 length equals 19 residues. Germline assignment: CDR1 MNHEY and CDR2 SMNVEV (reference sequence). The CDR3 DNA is TGTGCCAGCAGTTCGTCAGCATCTCTGACTCTGAGCTCCTACAATGAGCAGTTCTTC. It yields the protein CASSSSASLTLSSYNEQFF.

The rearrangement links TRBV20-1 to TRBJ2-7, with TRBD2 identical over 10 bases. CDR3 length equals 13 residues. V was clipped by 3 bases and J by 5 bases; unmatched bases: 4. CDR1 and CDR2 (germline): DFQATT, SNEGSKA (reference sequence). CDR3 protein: CSASPTSGDEQYF. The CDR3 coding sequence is TGCAGTGCTAGTCCAACTAGCGGGGACGAGCAGTACTTC.

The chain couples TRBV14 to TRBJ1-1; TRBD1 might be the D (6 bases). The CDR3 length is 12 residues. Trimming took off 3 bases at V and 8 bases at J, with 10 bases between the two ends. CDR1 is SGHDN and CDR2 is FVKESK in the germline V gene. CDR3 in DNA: TGTGCCAGCAGCCAGAACAGGGCGGAAGCTTTCTTT. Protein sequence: CASSQNRAEAFF.

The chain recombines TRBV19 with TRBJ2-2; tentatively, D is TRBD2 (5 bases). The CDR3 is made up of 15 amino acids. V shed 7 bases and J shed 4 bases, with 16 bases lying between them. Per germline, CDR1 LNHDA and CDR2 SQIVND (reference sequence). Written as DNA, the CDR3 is TGTGCCAGTAATCCTCAAGAGGGTACCACCGGGGAGCTGTTTTTT. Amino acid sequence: CASNPQEGTTGELFF.

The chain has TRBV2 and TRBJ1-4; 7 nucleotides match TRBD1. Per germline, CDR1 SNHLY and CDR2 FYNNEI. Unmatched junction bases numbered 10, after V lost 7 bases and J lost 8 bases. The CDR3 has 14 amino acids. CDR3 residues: CASIQGRVEEKLFF. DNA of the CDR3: TGTGCCAGCATACAGGGGCGTGTTGAGGAAAAACTGTTTTTT.

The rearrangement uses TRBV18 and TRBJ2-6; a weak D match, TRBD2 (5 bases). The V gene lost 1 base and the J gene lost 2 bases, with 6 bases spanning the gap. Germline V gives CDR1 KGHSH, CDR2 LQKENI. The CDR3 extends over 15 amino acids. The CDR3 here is CASSPQRAGANVLTF. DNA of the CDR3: TGTGCCAGCTCACCACAGAGGGCTGGGGCCAACGTCCTGACTTTC.

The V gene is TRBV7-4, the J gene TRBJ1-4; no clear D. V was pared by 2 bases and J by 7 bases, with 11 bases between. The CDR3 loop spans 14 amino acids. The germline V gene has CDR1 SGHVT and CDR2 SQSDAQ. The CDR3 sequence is CASSLRGQAEKLFF. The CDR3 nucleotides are TGTGCCAGCAGCTTAAGAGGGCAGGCTGAAAAACTGTTTTTT. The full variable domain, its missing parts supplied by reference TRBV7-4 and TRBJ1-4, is GAGVSQSPRYKVAKRGRDVALRCDSISGHVTLYWYRQTLGQGSEVLTYSQSDAQRDKSGRPSGRFSAERPERSVSTLKIQRTEQGDSAVYLCASSLRGQAEKLFFGSGTQLSVL.

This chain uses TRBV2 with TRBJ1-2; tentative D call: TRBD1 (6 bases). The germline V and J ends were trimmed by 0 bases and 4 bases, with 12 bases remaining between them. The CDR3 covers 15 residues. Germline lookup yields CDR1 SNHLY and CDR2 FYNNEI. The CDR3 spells CASSEAGHSTYGYTF. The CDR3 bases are TGTGCCAGCAGTGAAGCGGGACATTCCACCTATGGCTACACCTTC.

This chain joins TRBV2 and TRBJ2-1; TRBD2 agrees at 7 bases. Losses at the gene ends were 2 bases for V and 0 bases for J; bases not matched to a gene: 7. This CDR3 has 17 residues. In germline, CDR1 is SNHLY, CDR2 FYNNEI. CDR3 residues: CASSEWGGTLSYNEQFF. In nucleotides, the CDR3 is TGTGCCAGCAGTGAATGGGGAGGGACCCTCTCCTACAATGAGCAGTTCTTC.

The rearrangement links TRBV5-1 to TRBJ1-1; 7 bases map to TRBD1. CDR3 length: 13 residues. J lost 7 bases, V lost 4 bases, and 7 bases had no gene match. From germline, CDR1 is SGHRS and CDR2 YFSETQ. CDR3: CASSRQGRDEAFF. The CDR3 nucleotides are TGCGCCAGCAGCAGACAGGGAAGGGATGAAGCTTTCTTT. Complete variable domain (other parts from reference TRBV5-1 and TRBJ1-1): KAGVTQTPRYLIKTRGQQVTLSCSPISGHRSVSWYQQTPGQGLQFLFEYFSETQRNKGNFPGRFSGRQFSNSRSEMNVSTLELGDSALYLCASSRQGRDEAFFGQGTRLTVV.

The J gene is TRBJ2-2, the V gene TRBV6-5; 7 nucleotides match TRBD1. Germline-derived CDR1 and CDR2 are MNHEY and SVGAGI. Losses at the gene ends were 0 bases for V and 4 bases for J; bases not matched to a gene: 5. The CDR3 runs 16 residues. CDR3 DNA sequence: TGTGCCAGCAGTTACTCATGGGACAGTGGCACCGGGGAGCTGTTTTTT. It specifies CASSYSWDSGTGELFF.

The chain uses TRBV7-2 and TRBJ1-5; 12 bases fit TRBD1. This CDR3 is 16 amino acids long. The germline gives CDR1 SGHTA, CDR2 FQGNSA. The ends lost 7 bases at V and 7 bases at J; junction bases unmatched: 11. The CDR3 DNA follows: TGTGCCAGCAAACCCGCCACCGGGACAGGGGGCCAGCCCCAGCATTTT. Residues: CASKPATGTGGQPQHF.

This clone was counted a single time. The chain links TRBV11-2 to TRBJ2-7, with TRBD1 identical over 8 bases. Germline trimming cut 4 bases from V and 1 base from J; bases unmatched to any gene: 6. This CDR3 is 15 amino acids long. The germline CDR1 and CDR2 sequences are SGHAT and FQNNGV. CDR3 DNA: TGTGCCAGCAGCTCTTCCGACAGGGGTTCCTACGAGCAGTACTTC. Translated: CASSSSDRGSYEQYF.

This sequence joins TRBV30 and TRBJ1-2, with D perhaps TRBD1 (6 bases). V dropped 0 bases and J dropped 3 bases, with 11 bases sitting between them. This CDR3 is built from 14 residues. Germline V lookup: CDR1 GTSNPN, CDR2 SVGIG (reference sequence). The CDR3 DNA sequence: TGTGCCTGGAGTGTACTATCAGGGGACTATGGCTACACCTTC. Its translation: CAWSVLSGDYGYTF.

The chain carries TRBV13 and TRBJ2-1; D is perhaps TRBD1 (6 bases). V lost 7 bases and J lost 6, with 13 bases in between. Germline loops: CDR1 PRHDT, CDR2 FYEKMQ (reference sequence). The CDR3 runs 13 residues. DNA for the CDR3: TGTGCCAGCATGTACACAGGGCGCAATGAGCAGTTCTTC. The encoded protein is CASMYTGRNEQFF.

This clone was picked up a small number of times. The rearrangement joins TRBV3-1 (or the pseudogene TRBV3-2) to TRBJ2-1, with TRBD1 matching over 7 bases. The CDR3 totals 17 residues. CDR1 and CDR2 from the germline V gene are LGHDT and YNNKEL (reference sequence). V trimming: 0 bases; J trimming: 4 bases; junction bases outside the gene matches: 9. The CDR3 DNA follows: TGTGCCAGCAGCCAAGATTATACCCCGGGACAGTACAATGAGCAGTTCTTC. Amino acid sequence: CASSQDYTPGQYNEQFF.

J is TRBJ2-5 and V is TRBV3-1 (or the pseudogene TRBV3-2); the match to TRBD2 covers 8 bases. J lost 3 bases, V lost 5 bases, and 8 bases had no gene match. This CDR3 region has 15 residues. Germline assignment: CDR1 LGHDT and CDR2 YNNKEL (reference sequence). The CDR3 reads CASSLDGTRKETQYF. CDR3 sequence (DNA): TGTGCCAGCAGCTTAGACGGGACTAGAAAAGAGACCCAGTACTTC.

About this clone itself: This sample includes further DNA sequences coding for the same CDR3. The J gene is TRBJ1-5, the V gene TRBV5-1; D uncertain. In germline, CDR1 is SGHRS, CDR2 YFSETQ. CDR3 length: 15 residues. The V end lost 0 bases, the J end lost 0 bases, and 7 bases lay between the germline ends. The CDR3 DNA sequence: TGCGCCAGCAGCTTGGACAGCTATAGCAATCAGCCCCAGCATTTT. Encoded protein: CASSLDSYSNQPQHF. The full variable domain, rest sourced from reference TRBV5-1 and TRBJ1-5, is KAGVTQTPRYLIKTRGQQVTLSCSPISGHRSVSWYQQTPGQGLQFLFEYFSETQRNKGNFPGRFSGRQFSNSRSEMNVSTLELGDSALYLCASSLDSYSNQPQHFGDGTRLSIL.

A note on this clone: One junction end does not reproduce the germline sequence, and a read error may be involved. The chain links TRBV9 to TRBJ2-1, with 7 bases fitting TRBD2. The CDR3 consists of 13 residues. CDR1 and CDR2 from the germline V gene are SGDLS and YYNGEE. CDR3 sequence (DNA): TGTGCCAGCAGCGTAGATCTGGCGGGGGTTGTGGTCTTC. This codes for CASSVDLAGVVVF.

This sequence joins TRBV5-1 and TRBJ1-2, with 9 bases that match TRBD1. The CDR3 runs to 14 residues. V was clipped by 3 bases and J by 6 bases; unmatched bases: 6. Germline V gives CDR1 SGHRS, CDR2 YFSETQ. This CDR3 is CASSSTTGGDGYTF. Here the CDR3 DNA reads TGCGCCAGCAGCTCTACTACAGGGGGCGATGGCTACACCTTC.